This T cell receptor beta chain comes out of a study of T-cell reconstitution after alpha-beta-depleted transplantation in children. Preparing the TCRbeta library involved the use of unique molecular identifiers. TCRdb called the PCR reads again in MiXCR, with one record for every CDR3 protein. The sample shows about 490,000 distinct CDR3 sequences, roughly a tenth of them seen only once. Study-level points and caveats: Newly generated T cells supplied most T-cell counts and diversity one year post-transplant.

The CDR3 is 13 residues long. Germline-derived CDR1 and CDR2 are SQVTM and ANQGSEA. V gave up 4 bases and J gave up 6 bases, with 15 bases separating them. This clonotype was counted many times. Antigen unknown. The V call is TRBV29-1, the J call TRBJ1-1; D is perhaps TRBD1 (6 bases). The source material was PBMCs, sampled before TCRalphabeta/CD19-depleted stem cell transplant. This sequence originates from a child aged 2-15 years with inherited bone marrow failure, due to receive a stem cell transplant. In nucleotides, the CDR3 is TGCAGCGTTGGATTTAACAGGGAGTCTGAAGCTTTCTTT. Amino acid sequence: CSVGFNRESEAFF.